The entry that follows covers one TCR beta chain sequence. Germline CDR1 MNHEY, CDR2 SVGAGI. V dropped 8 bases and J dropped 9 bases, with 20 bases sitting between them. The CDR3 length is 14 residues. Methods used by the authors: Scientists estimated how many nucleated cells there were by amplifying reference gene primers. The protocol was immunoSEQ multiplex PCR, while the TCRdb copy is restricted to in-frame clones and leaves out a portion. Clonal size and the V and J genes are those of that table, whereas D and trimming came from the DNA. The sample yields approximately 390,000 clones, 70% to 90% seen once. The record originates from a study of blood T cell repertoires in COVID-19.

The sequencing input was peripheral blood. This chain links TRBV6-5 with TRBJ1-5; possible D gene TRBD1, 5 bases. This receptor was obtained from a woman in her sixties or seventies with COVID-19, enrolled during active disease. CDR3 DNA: TGTGCCAGCCTCTCCCTCCCCCAGGGCAGGCCCCAGCATTTT. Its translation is CASLSLPQGRPQHF.